Shown below are 4 T cell receptor beta chains from a single sample sequenced in a study of T cells in Graves' hyperthyroidism and ophthalmopathy. RNA transcripts were the template for amplifying TCR beta CDR3 regions. The HTBI primer set was used in a first-round RT-PCR of the TCR CDR3. Via MiXCR, TCRdb re-called the multiplex PCR reads, giving one row per CDR3 protein. The profile covers some 420,000 distinct CDR3 sequences, with roughly 13% appearing a single time and about 5% taken by the ten largest. Material for sequencing was blood. The origin of the receptors is a woman aged 18-30 years with Graves' hyperthyroidism.

The V gene is TRBV29-1, the J gene TRBJ2-1; 7 bases agree with TRBD2. CDR3 length equals 15 residues. The germline V gene encodes CDR1 SQVTM and CDR2 ANQGSEA. The trim removed 6 bases at V and 6 bases at J, leaving 14 bases unmatched. The CDR3 here is CSVPKGEGGINEQFF. CDR3 DNA sequence: TGCAGCGTCCCCAAAGGAGAGGGAGGGATCAATGAGCAGTTCTTC.

This clonotype was observed many times. The rearrangement links TRBV6-1 to TRBJ1-6; D is perhaps TRBD1 (5 bases). V was cut by 3 bases and J by 5 bases, with 5 bases left in between. Germline CDR1 MNHNS, CDR2 SASEGT. The CDR3 is 13 amino acids. The CDR3 DNA follows: TGTGCCAGCAGTGACAGGGATAATTCACCCCTCCACTTT. It codes for CASSDRDNSPLHF.

This clonotype has a handful of counts. A much larger clone differs by one base, so this may be a read error. V and J are TRBV29-1 and TRBJ2-3, with a possible D match to TRBD2 (5 bases). The ends were cut back, 6 bases at V and 7 bases at J, with 26 bases in the middle. Germline loops: CDR1 SQVTM, CDR2 ANQGSEA. The CDR3 has 16 residues. The CDR3 spells CSVAVWELVGVHTQYF. In DNA form, the CDR3 reads TGCAGCGTGGCCGTCTGGGAACTAGTGGGAGTTCATACGCAGTATTTT.

This clonotype occurred many times. The genes are TRBV3-1 and TRBJ2-1, with 12 bases matching TRBD2. Germline trimming cut 1 base from V and 7 bases from J; bases unmatched to any gene: 8. This CDR3 has 17 amino acids. In germline, CDR1 is LGHDT, CDR2 YNNKEL (reference sequence). CDR3 sequence reads: CASSQVVGTSGPNEQFF. As DNA, the CDR3 is TGTGCCAGCAGCCAAGTTGTTGGGACTAGCGGGCCGAATGAGCAGTTCTTC.